The sequence of this T cell receptor (beta chain) was determined in a study of blood T cell repertoires in COVID-19. Germline V gene data show CDR1 as MDHEN and CDR2 as SYDVKM. The CDR3 has 16 residues. V shed 3 bases, J shed 1 base, and the junction held 8 bases outside the gene matches. The protocol was immunoSEQ multiplex PCR, while the TCRdb copy is restricted to in-frame clones and leaves out a portion. The table shows 200,000 to 300,000 clones, with around 92% occurring only once. Sequencing was performed on PBMCs or T cells enriched from blood (not recorded which). The V and J genes are TRBV28 and TRBJ1-1; 7 bases match TRBD1. The TCR sequence derives from a woman in her thirties with acute COVID-19. The CDR3 loop is CASSFLRQGGNTEAFF. In DNA form, the CDR3 reads TGTGCCAGCAGTTTTCTTAGACAGGGAGGGAACACTGAAGCTTTCTTT. The full variable domain, rest sourced from reference TRBV28 and TRBJ1-1, is DVKVTQSSRYLVKRTGEKVFLECVQDMDHENMFWYRQDPGLGLRLIYFSYDVKMKEKGDIPEGYSVSREKKERFSLILESASTNQTSMYLCASSFLRQGGNTEAFFGQGTRLTVV.